These T cell receptor beta chains were read from a single sample in a study of blood T cell repertoires in COVID-19. Some clones are missing from TCRdb's copy, which holds only in-frame ones; the method was immunoSEQ multiplex PCR. The sample has 250,000 or so clones; more than 65% are singletons. Sequencing used PBMCs or T cells enriched from blood (not recorded which). These receptors all stem from a man aged 50-60 years who had recovered from COVID-19. The CDR3 runs from the conserved cysteine through the conserved F or W. The order of the fields is V gene, J gene, clone size, D gene, CDR3 protein, CDR3 DNA. D genes are given only for firm matches. For some rows the clone size is stated as once, few or many, or as a class when expanded; others skip it.

TRBV6-2/TRBV6-3,TRBJ1-5,NA,TRBD1,CASSYLTGRDQPQHF,TGTGCCAGCAGTTACTTGACAGGGCGAGATCAGCCCCAGCATTTT
TRBV6-5,TRBJ2-5,NA,TRBD2,CASSRSGGQETQYF,TGTGCCAGCAGCCGAAGCGGGGGTCAAGAGACCCAGTACTTC
TRBV5-6,TRBJ2-1,NA,TRBD1,CASNPGTGRNEQFF,TGTGCCAGCAACCCCGGGACAGGGAGGAATGAGCAGTTCTTC
TRBV7-6,TRBJ2-5,NA,NA,CASSPGETQYF,TGTGCCAGCAGCCCGGGAGAGACCCAGTACTTC
TRBV6-5,TRBJ1-5,NA,TRBD1,CASRITGDSNQPQHF,TGTGCCAGCAGGATAACAGGGGATAGCAATCAGCCCCAGCATTTT
TRBV28,TRBJ2-2,NA,NA,CASSFGGRVTGELFF,TGTGCCAGCAGTTTTGGGGGGAGAGTAACCGGGGAGCTGTTTTTT
TRBV9,TRBJ2-1,NA,TRBD2,CASSVAEGWLAGNEQFF,TGTGCCAGCAGCGTAGCTGAAGGGTGGCTAGCGGGCAATGAGCAGTTCTTC
TRBV19,TRBJ2-1,NA,NA,CASSLTAYNEQFF,TGTGCCAGTAGTCTGACAGCTTACAATGAGCAGTTCTTC
TRBV6-2/TRBV6-3,TRBJ1-1,NA,NA,CASSYAHNTEAFF,TGTGCCAGCAGTTACGCGCATAACACTGAAGCTTTCTTT
TRBV5-4,TRBJ1-2,NA,NA,CASGGDYGYTF,TGTGCCAGCGGAGGGGACTATGGCTACACCTTC
TRBV6-5,TRBJ1-1,NA,NA,CASRLRAPNTEAFF,TGTGCCAGCAGGCTGCGGGCGCCGAACACTGAAGCTTTCTTT
TRBV4-1,TRBJ2-1,NA,NA,CASTPDPGVNEQFF,TGCGCCAGCACCCCGGACCCGGGGGTCAATGAGCAGTTCTTC
TRBV5-5,TRBJ1-2,NA,NA,CARSWSGGGGYTF,TGTGCCCGCAGCTGGAGTGGGGGCGGGGGCTACACCTTC
TRBV30,TRBJ2-4,once,NA,CAWSPGSDIQYF,TGTGCCTGGAGCCCCGGGTCCGACATTCAGTACTTC
TRBV4-2,TRBJ2-7,NA,NA,CASSQRGTNYEQYF,TGTGCCAGCAGCCAGAGGGGGACAAACTACGAGCAGTACTTC
TRBV4-2,TRBJ1-4,NA,NA,CASSRSREEREKLFF,TGTGCCAGCAGCCGGTCGAGGGAGGAACGTGAAAAACTGTTTTTT
TRBV7-3,TRBJ2-2,NA,TRBD2,CASSSAPGGRGRGELFF,TGTGCCAGCAGCTCCGCCCCGGGAGGGCGGGGGCGCGGGGAGCTGTTTTTT
TRBV3-1/TRBV3-2,TRBJ1-1,NA,TRBD1,CASSQIQGDTEAFF,TGTGCCAGCAGCCAGATACAGGGGGACACTGAAGCTTTCTTT
TRBV9,TRBJ2-5,NA,TRBD1,CASSVGGQGDWTQYF,TGTGCCAGCAGCGTAGGGGGACAGGGGGATTGGACCCAGTACTTC
TRBV7-3,TRBJ2-1,once,TRBD2,CASSLFTTGTRGPPEQFF,TGTGCCAGCAGCTTATTCACTACCGGGACTAGGGGCCCCCCTGAGCAGTTCTTC
TRBV10-2,TRBJ1-5,few,TRBD1,CASRDRVDQPQHF,TGCGCCAGCCGGGACAGGGTGGATCAGCCCCAGCATTTT
TRBV21-1,TRBJ1-3,NA,NA,CASSKEDRGSTSGNTIYF,TGTGCCAGCAGCAAAGAGGACAGGGGGTCCACCTCTGGAAACACCATATATTTT
TRBV28,TRBJ2-1,once,TRBD2,CASWGWASGNNEQFF,TGTGCCAGCTGGGGGTGGGCTAGCGGAAACAATGAGCAGTTCTTC
TRBV15,TRBJ1-2,NA,TRBD1,CATTPDRANYGYTF,TGTGCCACCACGCCGGACAGGGCTAACTATGGCTACACCTTC
TRBV11-3,TRBJ1-3,NA,NA,CASSLDQVVSLESGNTIYF,TGTGCCAGCAGCTTAGATCAGGTAGTGAGTCTTGAGTCTGGAAACACCATATATTTT
TRBV7-8,TRBJ2-3,NA,NA,CASSLAGGSTDTQYF,TGTGCCAGCAGCTTAGCTGGGGGGTCCACAGATACGCAGTATTTT
TRBV7-3,TRBJ1-5,NA,TRBD1,CASSLDRGQPQHF,TGTGCCAGCAGTTTGGACAGGGGGCAGCCCCAGCATTTT
TRBV12-3/TRBV12-4,TRBJ2-7,NA,TRBD2,CASRTSGSYEQYF,TGTGCCAGCAGGACTAGCGGATCCTACGAGCAGTACTTC
TRBV2,TRBJ2-5,NA,TRBD2,CASSSGLAVQETQYF,TGTGCCAGCAGTTCGGGACTAGCGGTTCAAGAGACCCAGTACTTC
TRBV7-9,TRBJ1-6,NA,NA,CASSLTDSLGSYNSPLHF,TGTGCCAGCAGCTTAACGGACTCCTTAGGGTCCTATAATTCACCCCTCCACTTT
TRBV7-9,TRBJ1-2,NA,NA,CASSLDRSNYGYTF,TGTGCCAGCAGCTTGGACAGATCTAACTATGGCTACACCTTC
TRBV3-1/TRBV3-2,TRBJ1-2,NA,NA,CASSETHGSNYGYTF,TGTGCCAGCAGCGAAACCCACGGGAGTAACTATGGCTACACCTTC
TRBV19,TRBJ1-2,NA,TRBD1,CASRGQGESYGYTF,TGTGCCAGTAGAGGACAGGGGGAGAGTTATGGCTACACCTTC
TRBV6-2/TRBV6-3,TRBJ2-7,once,TRBD1,CASSDADRDISYEQYF,TGTGCCAGCAGTGACGCTGACAGGGACATCTCCTACGAGCAGTACTTC
TRBV6-4,TRBJ2-7,NA,NA,CASPQGGHEQYF,TGTGCCAGCCCTCAGGGAGGTCACGAGCAGTACTTC
TRBV3-1/TRBV3-2,TRBJ2-5,NA,TRBD2,CASSQIAGVGETQYF,TGTGCCAGCAGCCAAATAGCGGGAGTAGGGGAGACCCAGTACTTC
TRBV24-1,TRBJ1-2,NA,NA,CATSGPNYGYTF,TGTGCCACCAGTGGGCCTAACTATGGCTACACCTTC
TRBV11-3,TRBJ2-7,few,TRBD2,CASSWSGSYEQYF,TGTGCCAGCAGCTGGAGCGGGAGCTACGAGCAGTACTTC
TRBV27,TRBJ1-1,once,NA,CASSFLTAGYPDTEAFF,TGTGCCAGCAGTTTTCTGACAGCCGGATACCCGGACACTGAAGCTTTCTTT
TRBV19,TRBJ2-7,NA,TRBD1,CASRGTGLYEQYF,TGTGCCAGTAGAGGGACAGGGCTTTACGAGCAGTACTTC
TRBV11-3,TRBJ2-5,NA,NA,CASSFRRIRQETQYF,TGTGCCAGCAGCTTCCGGAGAATACGACAAGAGACCCAGTACTTC
TRBV4-3,TRBJ2-3,NA,NA,CASSQGAQHTDTQYF,TGCGCCAGCAGCCAAGGGGCCCAACACACAGATACGCAGTATTTT
TRBV6-2/TRBV6-3,TRBJ2-7,NA,TRBD1,CASSYPRTGNYEQYF,TGTGCCAGCAGTTACCCCCGGACAGGTAACTACGAGCAGTACTTC
TRBV25-1,TRBJ1-1,NA,NA,CASRRALGAEAFF,TGTGCCAGCCGACGTGCCCTCGGGGCTGAAGCTTTCTTT
TRBV19,TRBJ2-2,once,NA,CASSIVSGGELFF,TGTGCCAGTAGTATCGTGAGTGGCGGGGAGCTGTTTTTT
TRBV19,TRBJ2-6,NA,TRBD2,CASIGGAMHGANVLTF,TGTGCCAGTATCGGGGGGGCCATGCATGGGGCCAACGTCCTGACTTTC
TRBV9,TRBJ2-7,few,NA,CASSGQGFSYEQYF,TGTGCCAGCAGCGGTCAGGGGTTCTCCTACGAGCAGTACTTC
TRBV28,TRBJ2-4,NA,NA,CASSRPSTKNIQYF,TGTGCCAGCAGCAGGCCCTCCACCAAAAACATTCAGTACTTC
TRBV3-1/TRBV3-2,TRBJ2-1,NA,TRBD1,CASSQGTGASYNEQFF,TGTGCCAGCAGCCAAGGAACAGGGGCCTCCTACAATGAGCAGTTCTTC
TRBV9,TRBJ2-3,NA,TRBD1,CASSVGDRTFTDTQYF,TGTGCCAGCAGCGTTGGGGACAGGACCTTCACAGATACGCAGTATTTT
TRBV5-4,TRBJ2-7,many,NA,CASSPGSGAYEQYF,TGTGCCAGCAGCCCAGGGTCGGGAGCCTACGAGCAGTACTTC
TRBV5-4,TRBJ2-7,NA,NA,CASSLSSGSTAYEQYF,TGTGCCAGCAGCTTGAGCTCGGGAAGTACGGCCTACGAGCAGTACTTC
TRBV24-1,TRBJ2-3,NA,TRBD2,CATSDSGLASTDTQYF,TGTGCCACCAGTGATTCGGGACTAGCTAGCACAGATACGCAGTATTTT
TRBV6-2/TRBV6-3,TRBJ2-5,NA,NA,CASSRVETQYF,TGTGCCAGCAGTCGTGTAGAGACCCAGTACTTC
TRBV28,TRBJ1-2,few,TRBD1,CASNNRGLSGYGYTF,TGTGCCAGCAATAACAGGGGGCTCTCCGGCTATGGCTACACCTTC
TRBV11-3,TRBJ1-3,NA,NA,CASSLLQGNTIYF,TGTGCCAGCAGTTTGTTACAGGGAAACACCATATATTTT
TRBV6-5,TRBJ2-6,NA,NA,CASSYFQSSGANVLTF,TGTGCCAGCAGTTACTTTCAGTCCTCTGGGGCCAACGTCCTGACTTTC
TRBV27,TRBJ2-5,NA,NA,CASYRAGSLGPQYF,TGTGCCAGCTATCGAGCGGGCTCCTTAGGTCCCCAGTACTTC
TRBV9,TRBJ2-5,NA,NA,CASSETGQIETQYF,TGTGCCAGCAGCGAAACAGGGCAGATAGAGACCCAGTACTTC
TRBV7-8,TRBJ1-1,once,TRBD1,CASSFLQDRANTEAFF,TGTGCCAGCAGCTTTCTTCAGGACAGGGCGAACACTGAAGCTTTCTTT